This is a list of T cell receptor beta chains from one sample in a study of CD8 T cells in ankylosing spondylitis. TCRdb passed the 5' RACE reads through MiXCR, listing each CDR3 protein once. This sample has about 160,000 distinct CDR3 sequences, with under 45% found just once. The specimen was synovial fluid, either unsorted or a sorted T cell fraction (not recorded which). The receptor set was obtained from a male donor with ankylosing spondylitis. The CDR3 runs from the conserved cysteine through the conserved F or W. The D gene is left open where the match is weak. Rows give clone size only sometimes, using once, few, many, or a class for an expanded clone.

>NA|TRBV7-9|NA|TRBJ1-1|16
CASSVISGTYNTEAFF
TGTGCCAGCAGCGTTATATCCGGGACATACAACACTGAAGCTTTCTTT
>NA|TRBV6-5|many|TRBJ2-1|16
CASSYLTGEEWNEQFF
TGTGCCAGCAGTTACCTTACAGGGGAGGAGTGGAATGAGCAGTTCTTC
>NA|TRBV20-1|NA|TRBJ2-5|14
CSARAGGGQETQYF
TGCAGTGCTAGAGCAGGGGGGGGCCAAGAGACCCAGTACTTC
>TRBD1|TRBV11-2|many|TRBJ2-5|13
CASSWTGAETQYF
TGTGCCAGCAGCTGGACAGGGGCAGAGACCCAGTACTTC
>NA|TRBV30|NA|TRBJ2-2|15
CAWRGGDFDTGELFF
TGTGCCTGGAGAGGTGGTGACTTTGACACCGGGGAGCTGTTTTTT
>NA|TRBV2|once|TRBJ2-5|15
CASIVSRQFQETQYF
TGTGCCAGCATCGTGAGCAGACAGTTCCAAGAGACCCAGTACTTC
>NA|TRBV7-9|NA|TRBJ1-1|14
CASSLRQINTEAFF
TGTGCCAGCAGCTTAAGACAGATAAACACTGAAGCTTTCTTT
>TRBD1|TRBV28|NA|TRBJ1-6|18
CASSFRTGYPLGNSPLHF
TGTGCCAGCAGTTTTAGGACAGGGTACCCTCTAGGGAATTCACCCCTCCACTTT
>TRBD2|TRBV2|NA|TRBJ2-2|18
CASSEFVTSGDCTGELFF
TGTGCCAGCAGTGAATTCGTGACTAGCGGGGATTGCACCGGGGAGCTGTTTTTT
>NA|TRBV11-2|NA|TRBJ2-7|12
CASSLFRHEQYF
TGTGCCAGCAGCTTGTTTCGTCACGAGCAGTACTTC
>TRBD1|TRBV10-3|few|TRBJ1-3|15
CAIRPLRTGGNTIYF
TGTGCCATCAGACCCTTAAGGACAGGTGGAAACACCATATATTTT
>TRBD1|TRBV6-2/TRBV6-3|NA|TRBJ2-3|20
CASSHIAGYSGGCCTDTQYF
TGTGCCAGCAGTCACATCGCCGGATACTCAGGGGGATGCTGCACAGATACGCAGTATTTT
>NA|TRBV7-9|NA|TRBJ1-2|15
CASSLSRITNYGYTF
TGTGCCAGCAGCTTATCGAGAATAACTAACTATGGCTACACCTTC
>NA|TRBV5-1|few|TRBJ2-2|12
CASSTYTEELFF
TGCGCCAGCAGCACCTACACGGAGGAGCTGTTTTTT
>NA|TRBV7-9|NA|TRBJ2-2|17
CASSTRLPEDNTGELFF
TGTGCCAGCAGCACGAGGCTCCCGGAGGACAACACCGGGGAGCTGTTTTTT
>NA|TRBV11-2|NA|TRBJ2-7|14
CASSLVLRNYEQYF
TGTGCCAGCAGCTTAGTTTTGCGGAACTACGAGCAGTACTTC
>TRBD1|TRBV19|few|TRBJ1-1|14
CASSILPGGSEAFF
TGTGCCAGTAGTATCCTCCCAGGGGGGTCTGAAGCTTTCTTT
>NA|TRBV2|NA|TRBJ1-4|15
CASSPGAVVHEKLFF
TGTGCCAGCAGCCCCGGGGCAGTAGTTCATGAAAAACTGTTTTTT
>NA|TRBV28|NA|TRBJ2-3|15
CASNSGQRGSDTQYF
TGTGCCAGCAACTCCGGGCAGCGAGGGTCGGATACGCAGTATTTT
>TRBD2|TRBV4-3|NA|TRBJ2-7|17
CASSQAFGLAGDDEQYF
TGCGCCAGCAGCCAAGCCTTCGGACTAGCGGGAGACGACGAGCAGTACTTC
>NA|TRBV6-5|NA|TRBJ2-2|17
CASSYIRGPRMSGELFF
TGTGCCAGCAGTTACATTCGGGGGCCTCGTATGTCCGGGGAGCTGTTTTTT
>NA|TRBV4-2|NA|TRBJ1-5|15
CASSPRGMRVQPQHF
TGTGCCAGCAGCCCTCGGGGAATGAGGGTTCAGCCCCAGCATTTT
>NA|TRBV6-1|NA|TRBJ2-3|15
CASSLGTSLPDTQYF
TGTGCCAGCAGTCTCGGGACCTCTTTACCAGATACGCAGTATTTT
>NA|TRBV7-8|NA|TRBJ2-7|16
CASSPGTEPSSYEQYF
TGTGCCAGCAGCCCCGGGACCGAACCAAGCTCCTACGAGCAGTACTTC
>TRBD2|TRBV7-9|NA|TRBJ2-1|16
CASSSNGLAGDNEQFF
TGTGCCAGCAGCTCCAACGGCCTAGCGGGAGACAATGAGCAGTTCTTC
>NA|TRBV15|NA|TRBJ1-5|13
CATNGRGMGPQHF
TGTGCCACTAACGGACGGGGGATGGGGCCCCAGCATTTT
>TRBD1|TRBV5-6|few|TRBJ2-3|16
CASSLADRGPFFSQYF
TGTGCCAGCAGCTTGGCCGACAGGGGGCCGTTTTTTTCGCAGTATTTT
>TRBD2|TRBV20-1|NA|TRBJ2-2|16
CSARDPLAGDTGELFF
TGCAGTGCTAGAGATCCGCTAGCGGGAGATACCGGGGAGCTGTTTTTT
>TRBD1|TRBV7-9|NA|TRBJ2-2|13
CAAGQENPGELFF
TGTGCCGCGGGACAGGAAAACCCCGGGGAGCTGTTTTTT
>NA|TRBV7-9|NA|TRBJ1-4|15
CASSFTIGWDEKLFF
TGTGCCAGCAGCTTCACCATTGGGTGGGATGAAAAACTGTTTTTT